This is a list of T cell receptor beta chains from one sample in a study of blood T cell repertoires in COVID-19. Clones were read by immunoSEQ multiplex PCR, and TCRdb kept only the in-frame ones, dropping some. The repertoire holds about 140,000 clones, with over 60% as singletons. Source material: peripheral blood. These receptors all stem from a middle-aged man with acute or convalescent COVID-19. Both conserved end residues are part of each CDR3. Each record gives: J gene, D gene, V gene, clone size, CDR3 DNA, CDR3 protein. D genes are given only for firm matches. For some rows the clone size is stated as once, few or many, or as a class when expanded; others skip it.

J gene: TRBJ1-2
D gene: -
V gene: TRBV14
clone size: -
CDR3 DNA: TGTGCCAGCAGCCCACTACAGGGATATGGCTACACCTTC
CDR3 protein: CASSPLQGYGYTF

J gene: TRBJ1-2
D gene: TRBD1
V gene: TRBV5-6
clone size: -
CDR3 DNA: TGTGCCAGCAGCTCCTCGGGACAGGGGGCGCGGGGCTACACCTTC
CDR3 protein: CASSSSGQGARGYTF

J gene: TRBJ1-5
D gene: -
V gene: TRBV19
clone size: -
CDR3 DNA: TGTGCCAGTAGTGAGCTCAATCAGCCCCAGCATTTT
CDR3 protein: CASSELNQPQHF

J gene: TRBJ2-5
D gene: TRBD2
V gene: TRBV3-1/TRBV3-2
clone size: -
CDR3 DNA: TGTGCCAGCAGCCAGGGACTAGCGGGGGCCCAAGAGACCCAGTACTTC
CDR3 protein: CASSQGLAGAQETQYF

J gene: TRBJ2-2
D gene: TRBD1
V gene: TRBV28
clone size: -
CDR3 DNA: TGTGCCACATCCGGGACAGTCTCTATCCGGGAGCTGTTTTTT
CDR3 protein: CATSGTVSIRELFF

J gene: TRBJ1-3
D gene: TRBD1
V gene: TRBV29-1
clone size: -
CDR3 DNA: TGCAGCGTCGACGGGACAGTCTCTGGAAACACCATATATTTT
CDR3 protein: CSVDGTVSGNTIYF

J gene: TRBJ1-4
D gene: -
V gene: TRBV28
clone size: -
CDR3 DNA: TGTGCCAGCAGTTTACTACAGGGAGGGAATGAAAAACTGTTTTTT
CDR3 protein: CASSLLQGGNEKLFF

J gene: TRBJ1-6
D gene: -
V gene: TRBV30
clone size: -
CDR3 DNA: TGTGCCTGGAGCCCAGACAGGAAGAATTCACCCCTCCACTTT
CDR3 protein: CAWSPDRKNSPLHF

J gene: TRBJ2-5
D gene: TRBD1
V gene: TRBV18
clone size: -
CDR3 DNA: TGTGCCAGCTCACCAACATCCGGGACAGGGGCCGAGACCCAGTACTTC
CDR3 protein: CASSPTSGTGAETQYF

J gene: TRBJ1-3
D gene: -
V gene: TRBV5-1
clone size: few
CDR3 DNA: TGCGCCAGCAGCTTGGCAGGCGCGGGGTTTGGAAACACCATATATTTT
CDR3 protein: CASSLAGAGFGNTIYF

J gene: TRBJ1-6
D gene: -
V gene: TRBV5-4
clone size: -
CDR3 DNA: TGTGCCAGCAGCATATATGGCTGGGGGCGAGGAATGAATTCACCCCTCCACTTT
CDR3 protein: CASSIYGWGRGMNSPLHF

J gene: TRBJ2-2
D gene: TRBD1
V gene: TRBV5-4
clone size: -
CDR3 DNA: TGTGCCAGCAGCTTGCAGGACAGGGGCACCGGGGAGCTGTTTTTT
CDR3 protein: CASSLQDRGTGELFF

J gene: TRBJ2-3
D gene: TRBD1
V gene: TRBV7-2
clone size: -
CDR3 DNA: TGTGCCAGCAGCTTATTTTTAACTCCCGGACAGGCTAGCACAGATACGCAGTATTTT
CDR3 protein: CASSLFLTPGQASTDTQYF

J gene: TRBJ1-2
D gene: TRBD1
V gene: TRBV5-6
clone size: -
CDR3 DNA: TGTGCCAGCAGCTTGGAAGGGGGCGGCTATGGCTACACCTTC
CDR3 protein: CASSLEGGGYGYTF

J gene: TRBJ2-1
D gene: TRBD1
V gene: TRBV11-3
clone size: -
CDR3 DNA: TGTGCCAGCAGCTCCGGGACAGGTCCAAACAATGAGCAGTTCTTC
CDR3 protein: CASSSGTGPNNEQFF

J gene: TRBJ1-5
D gene: -
V gene: TRBV12-5
clone size: -
CDR3 DNA: TGTGCTAGTGGTGCCGGGGGTGATCAGCCCCAGCATTTT
CDR3 protein: CASGAGGDQPQHF

J gene: TRBJ2-1
D gene: -
V gene: TRBV7-7
clone size: -
CDR3 DNA: TGTGCCAGCAGCTTAAATACCTACAATGAGCAGTTCTTC
CDR3 protein: CASSLNTYNEQFF

J gene: TRBJ1-4
D gene: TRBD1
V gene: TRBV20-1
clone size: -
CDR3 DNA: TGCAGTGCTAGTGGGACAGGGGCTATGGGAAAACTGTTTTTT
CDR3 protein: CSASGTGAMGKLFF

J gene: TRBJ2-5
D gene: TRBD1
V gene: TRBV5-1
clone size: -
CDR3 DNA: TGCGCCAGCAGCTTGACGGGGCAGGGACAGGGGGCGGAGACCCAGTACTTC
CDR3 protein: CASSLTGQGQGAETQYF

J gene: TRBJ2-1
D gene: TRBD2
V gene: TRBV19
clone size: -
CDR3 DNA: TGTGCCAGTAGTGGGGGACTAGCGTTCCACAATGAGCAGTTCTTC
CDR3 protein: CASSGGLAFHNEQFF

J gene: TRBJ1-4
D gene: -
V gene: TRBV28
clone size: -
CDR3 DNA: TGTGCCATTCATGACAGCAGTAATGAAAAACTGTTTTTT
CDR3 protein: CAIHDSSNEKLFF

J gene: TRBJ1-4
D gene: -
V gene: TRBV12-3/TRBV12-4
clone size: -
CDR3 DNA: TGTGCCAGCAGTACAGGACAGCTAGAAAAACTGTTTTTT
CDR3 protein: CASSTGQLEKLFF

J gene: TRBJ1-5
D gene: -
V gene: TRBV7-9
clone size: -
CDR3 DNA: TGTGCCAGCAGCCGCGGGAATCAGCCCCAGCATTTT
CDR3 protein: CASSRGNQPQHF

J gene: TRBJ2-2
D gene: -
V gene: TRBV3-1/TRBV3-2
clone size: -
CDR3 DNA: TGTGCCAGCAGCCAAGATCCCAGGGCCGGGGAGCTGTTTTTT
CDR3 protein: CASSQDPRAGELFF

J gene: TRBJ2-3
D gene: TRBD2
V gene: TRBV7-9
clone size: -
CDR3 DNA: TGTGCCAGCAGCTTATCGGGACTAGTTGCAGATACGCAGTATTTT
CDR3 protein: CASSLSGLVADTQYF

J gene: TRBJ1-6
D gene: -
V gene: TRBV6-5
clone size: -
CDR3 DNA: TGTGCCAGCAGGGGGGGGGAAACTAATTCACCCCTCCACTTT
CDR3 protein: CASRGGETNSPLHF

J gene: TRBJ2-1
D gene: TRBD1
V gene: TRBV30
clone size: -
CDR3 DNA: TGTGCCTGGGACCGGGACAGGGGGCTTGAGCAGTTCTTC
CDR3 protein: CAWDRDRGLEQFF

J gene: TRBJ2-5
D gene: -
V gene: TRBV5-1
clone size: -
CDR3 DNA: TGCGCCAGCAGCTTGTTGAGGGGGTCTGGGGAGACCCAGTACTTC
CDR3 protein: CASSLLRGSGETQYF

J gene: TRBJ1-6
D gene: -
V gene: TRBV27
clone size: -
CDR3 DNA: TGTGCCAGCAGTTTAGGACAGAATTCACCCCTCCACTTT
CDR3 protein: CASSLGQNSPLHF

J gene: TRBJ1-2
D gene: -
V gene: TRBV5-1
clone size: -
CDR3 DNA: TGCGCCAGCAGCTTGGAACGGGGGGGAGGCTACACCTTC
CDR3 protein: CASSLERGGGYTF

J gene: TRBJ1-5
D gene: -
V gene: TRBV9
clone size: -
CDR3 DNA: TGTGCCAGCAGCGCCCGAGATCAGCCCCAGCATTTT
CDR3 protein: CASSARDQPQHF

J gene: TRBJ1-3
D gene: -
V gene: TRBV27
clone size: -
CDR3 DNA: TGTGCCAGCAGTCCGCGGGGAGCGGGAAACACCATATATTTT
CDR3 protein: CASSPRGAGNTIYF

J gene: TRBJ1-5
D gene: -
V gene: TRBV18
clone size: -
CDR3 DNA: TGTGCCAGCTCACCTTCCAGGGATAATCAGCCCCAGCATTTT
CDR3 protein: CASSPSRDNQPQHF

J gene: TRBJ2-2
D gene: -
V gene: TRBV29-1
clone size: -
CDR3 DNA: TGCAGCGTGATGGACAGTCCCGGGGAGCTGTTTTTT
CDR3 protein: CSVMDSPGELFF

J gene: TRBJ1-1
D gene: -
V gene: TRBV24-1
clone size: -
CDR3 DNA: TGTGCCACCAGTTCAAAGACAGACACTGAAGCTTTCTTT
CDR3 protein: CATSSKTDTEAFF

J gene: TRBJ1-1
D gene: -
V gene: TRBV5-4
clone size: -
CDR3 DNA: TGTGCCAGCAGCTTGGACAGCCTCATGAACACTGAAGCTTTCTTT
CDR3 protein: CASSLDSLMNTEAFF

J gene: TRBJ2-3
D gene: TRBD2
V gene: TRBV18
clone size: many
CDR3 DNA: TGTGCCAGCTCACCAGGCCAACTAGCGGGGGGAGATACGCAGTATTTT
CDR3 protein: CASSPGQLAGGDTQYF

J gene: TRBJ2-7
D gene: TRBD1
V gene: TRBV7-6
clone size: -
CDR3 DNA: TGTGCCAGCAGCAGGACAGGGGGGACCTACGAGCAGTACTTC
CDR3 protein: CASSRTGGTYEQYF

J gene: TRBJ1-1
D gene: TRBD1
V gene: TRBV2
clone size: -
CDR3 DNA: TGTGCCAGCAGTTTCACAGGGGTGAACACTGAAGCTTTCTTT
CDR3 protein: CASSFTGVNTEAFF

J gene: TRBJ1-2
D gene: TRBD1
V gene: TRBV5-1
clone size: -
CDR3 DNA: TGCGCCAGCAGCTTGTTGGAAGGGGGACAGGAGAACTATGGCTACACCTTC
CDR3 protein: CASSLLEGGQENYGYTF

J gene: TRBJ1-1
D gene: TRBD1
V gene: TRBV7-2
clone size: -
CDR3 DNA: TGTGCCAGCAGCAGACAGGGGATTAACACTGAAGCTTTCTTT
CDR3 protein: CASSRQGINTEAFF

J gene: TRBJ2-1
D gene: -
V gene: TRBV19
clone size: -
CDR3 DNA: TGTGCCAGTAGTAGGGCGGGCTACAATGAGCAGTTCTTC
CDR3 protein: CASSRAGYNEQFF

J gene: TRBJ2-2
D gene: TRBD2
V gene: TRBV11-2
clone size: -
CDR3 DNA: TGTGCCAGCAGCTTAGGACTAGCGGGGGCCCCGAGGACCGGGGAGCTGTTTTTT
CDR3 protein: CASSLGLAGAPRTGELFF

J gene: TRBJ2-1
D gene: -
V gene: TRBV10-3
clone size: -
CDR3 DNA: TGTGCCATCAGACAGCCCCTCGTTGCTTCGAACAATGAGCAGTTCTTC
CDR3 protein: CAIRQPLVASNNEQFF

J gene: TRBJ1-2
D gene: -
V gene: TRBV4-1
clone size: -
CDR3 DNA: TGCGCCAGCAGCCCCCTGTTGGTCCGCCAGGAGGCGGACTATGGCTACACCTTC
CDR3 protein: CASSPLLVRQEADYGYTF

J gene: TRBJ1-2
D gene: TRBD1
V gene: TRBV12-3/TRBV12-4
clone size: -
CDR3 DNA: TGTGCCACCTCCCGGGACAGGGGGCTTGGCTACACCTTC
CDR3 protein: CATSRDRGLGYTF

J gene: TRBJ2-7
D gene: -
V gene: TRBV7-9
clone size: few
CDR3 DNA: TGTGCCAGCAGCCTAATCGCCCGTAGCACCTACGAGCAGTACTTC
CDR3 protein: CASSLIARSTYEQYF

J gene: TRBJ1-4
D gene: TRBD1
V gene: TRBV30
clone size: -
CDR3 DNA: TGTGCCTGGAGTTTACCGGGACAGAATAATGAAAAACTGTTTTTT
CDR3 protein: CAWSLPGQNNEKLFF

J gene: TRBJ1-5
D gene: -
V gene: TRBV30
clone size: -
CDR3 DNA: TGTGCCTGGAGTGGACAAGGGCCCCAGCATTTT
CDR3 protein: CAWSGQGPQHF

J gene: TRBJ1-1
D gene: -
V gene: TRBV11-2
clone size: -
CDR3 DNA: TGTGCCAGCAGCTTAGATGGTAGAGCTTTCTTT
CDR3 protein: CASSLDGRAFF

J gene: TRBJ2-4
D gene: TRBD1
V gene: TRBV5-4
clone size: -
CDR3 DNA: TGTGCCAGCAACTCGGGACAGGGGGCCATTCAGTACTTC
CDR3 protein: CASNSGQGAIQYF

J gene: TRBJ1-5
D gene: -
V gene: TRBV4-1
clone size: -
CDR3 DNA: TGCGCCAGCAGCCAGGTGGGGGGGAGTAATCAGCCCCAGCATTTT
CDR3 protein: CASSQVGGSNQPQHF

J gene: TRBJ1-2
D gene: -
V gene: TRBV13
clone size: -
CDR3 DNA: TGTGCCAGCGAGCGAAGTCCCGGGGTGAGTGGCTACACCTTC
CDR3 protein: CASERSPGVSGYTF

J gene: TRBJ2-1
D gene: -
V gene: TRBV5-6
clone size: -
CDR3 DNA: TGTGCCAGCAGCTTGCCGGGTTTCAATGAGCAGTTCTTC
CDR3 protein: CASSLPGFNEQFF

J gene: TRBJ1-2
D gene: TRBD1
V gene: TRBV30
clone size: -
CDR3 DNA: TGTGCCTGCCGCCGTGGAGGACAGGGGATCTCTGGCTACACCTTC
CDR3 protein: CACRRGGQGISGYTF

J gene: TRBJ1-3
D gene: -
V gene: TRBV3-1/TRBV3-2
clone size: few
CDR3 DNA: TGTGCCAGCAGCCAAAATGTAGGGGACACCATATATTTT
CDR3 protein: CASSQNVGDTIYF

J gene: TRBJ1-1
D gene: TRBD1
V gene: TRBV11-3
clone size: -
CDR3 DNA: TGTGCCAGCAGCCCAGGGGGCCAGCAAGGGACTGAAGCTTTCTTT
CDR3 protein: CASSPGGQQGTEAFF

J gene: TRBJ1-1
D gene: TRBD1
V gene: TRBV2
clone size: medium-sized
CDR3 DNA: TGTGCCAGCAGTCGTTATACCCCCGGGACAGTGAACACTGAAGCTTTCTTT
CDR3 protein: CASSRYTPGTVNTEAFF

J gene: TRBJ2-5
D gene: -
V gene: TRBV12-5
clone size: -
CDR3 DNA: TGTGCTAGTGGCCCGGGTGGGGGAGGAGAGACCCAGTACTTC
CDR3 protein: CASGPGGGGETQYF